This TCR beta chain was documented in a study of T-cell reconstitution after alpha-beta-depleted transplantation in children. Construction of the TCRbeta library involved unique molecular identifiers. Via MiXCR, TCRdb re-called the PCR reads, giving one row per CDR3 protein. The sample has some 840,000 distinct CDR3 sequences, approximately 15% seen once. This CDR3 contains 15 residues. The germline gives CDR1 MNHEY, CDR2 SVGAGI. V was clipped by 2 bases and J by 0 bases, with 8 bases between them. Study observations and caveats: Alpha-beta T cells about two months after transplant reportedly derived from several hundred expanded graft clones. Some patients owed their high day-60 TCRbeta diversity to surviving recipient T cells and thymic progenitors. A year post-transplant, T-cell counts and diversity derived mostly from newly produced T cells.

As for this clonotype: The antigen is undetermined.

This TCR was recovered from a male patient younger than 18 who had a stem cell transplant for acute lymphoblastic leukemia, so the T cells may come from the graft donor. The source material was PBMCs, mostly from graft donor cells, sampled 360 days after TCRalphabeta/CD19-depleted stem cell transplant. The chain uses TRBV6-5 and TRBJ2-1; D assignment may be TRBD1 or TRBD2 (5 bases each). This chain's CDR3 is CASSYEGLSYNEQFF. CDR3 DNA sequence: TGTGCCAGCAGTTACGAGGGGCTCTCCTACAATGAGCAGTTCTTC.